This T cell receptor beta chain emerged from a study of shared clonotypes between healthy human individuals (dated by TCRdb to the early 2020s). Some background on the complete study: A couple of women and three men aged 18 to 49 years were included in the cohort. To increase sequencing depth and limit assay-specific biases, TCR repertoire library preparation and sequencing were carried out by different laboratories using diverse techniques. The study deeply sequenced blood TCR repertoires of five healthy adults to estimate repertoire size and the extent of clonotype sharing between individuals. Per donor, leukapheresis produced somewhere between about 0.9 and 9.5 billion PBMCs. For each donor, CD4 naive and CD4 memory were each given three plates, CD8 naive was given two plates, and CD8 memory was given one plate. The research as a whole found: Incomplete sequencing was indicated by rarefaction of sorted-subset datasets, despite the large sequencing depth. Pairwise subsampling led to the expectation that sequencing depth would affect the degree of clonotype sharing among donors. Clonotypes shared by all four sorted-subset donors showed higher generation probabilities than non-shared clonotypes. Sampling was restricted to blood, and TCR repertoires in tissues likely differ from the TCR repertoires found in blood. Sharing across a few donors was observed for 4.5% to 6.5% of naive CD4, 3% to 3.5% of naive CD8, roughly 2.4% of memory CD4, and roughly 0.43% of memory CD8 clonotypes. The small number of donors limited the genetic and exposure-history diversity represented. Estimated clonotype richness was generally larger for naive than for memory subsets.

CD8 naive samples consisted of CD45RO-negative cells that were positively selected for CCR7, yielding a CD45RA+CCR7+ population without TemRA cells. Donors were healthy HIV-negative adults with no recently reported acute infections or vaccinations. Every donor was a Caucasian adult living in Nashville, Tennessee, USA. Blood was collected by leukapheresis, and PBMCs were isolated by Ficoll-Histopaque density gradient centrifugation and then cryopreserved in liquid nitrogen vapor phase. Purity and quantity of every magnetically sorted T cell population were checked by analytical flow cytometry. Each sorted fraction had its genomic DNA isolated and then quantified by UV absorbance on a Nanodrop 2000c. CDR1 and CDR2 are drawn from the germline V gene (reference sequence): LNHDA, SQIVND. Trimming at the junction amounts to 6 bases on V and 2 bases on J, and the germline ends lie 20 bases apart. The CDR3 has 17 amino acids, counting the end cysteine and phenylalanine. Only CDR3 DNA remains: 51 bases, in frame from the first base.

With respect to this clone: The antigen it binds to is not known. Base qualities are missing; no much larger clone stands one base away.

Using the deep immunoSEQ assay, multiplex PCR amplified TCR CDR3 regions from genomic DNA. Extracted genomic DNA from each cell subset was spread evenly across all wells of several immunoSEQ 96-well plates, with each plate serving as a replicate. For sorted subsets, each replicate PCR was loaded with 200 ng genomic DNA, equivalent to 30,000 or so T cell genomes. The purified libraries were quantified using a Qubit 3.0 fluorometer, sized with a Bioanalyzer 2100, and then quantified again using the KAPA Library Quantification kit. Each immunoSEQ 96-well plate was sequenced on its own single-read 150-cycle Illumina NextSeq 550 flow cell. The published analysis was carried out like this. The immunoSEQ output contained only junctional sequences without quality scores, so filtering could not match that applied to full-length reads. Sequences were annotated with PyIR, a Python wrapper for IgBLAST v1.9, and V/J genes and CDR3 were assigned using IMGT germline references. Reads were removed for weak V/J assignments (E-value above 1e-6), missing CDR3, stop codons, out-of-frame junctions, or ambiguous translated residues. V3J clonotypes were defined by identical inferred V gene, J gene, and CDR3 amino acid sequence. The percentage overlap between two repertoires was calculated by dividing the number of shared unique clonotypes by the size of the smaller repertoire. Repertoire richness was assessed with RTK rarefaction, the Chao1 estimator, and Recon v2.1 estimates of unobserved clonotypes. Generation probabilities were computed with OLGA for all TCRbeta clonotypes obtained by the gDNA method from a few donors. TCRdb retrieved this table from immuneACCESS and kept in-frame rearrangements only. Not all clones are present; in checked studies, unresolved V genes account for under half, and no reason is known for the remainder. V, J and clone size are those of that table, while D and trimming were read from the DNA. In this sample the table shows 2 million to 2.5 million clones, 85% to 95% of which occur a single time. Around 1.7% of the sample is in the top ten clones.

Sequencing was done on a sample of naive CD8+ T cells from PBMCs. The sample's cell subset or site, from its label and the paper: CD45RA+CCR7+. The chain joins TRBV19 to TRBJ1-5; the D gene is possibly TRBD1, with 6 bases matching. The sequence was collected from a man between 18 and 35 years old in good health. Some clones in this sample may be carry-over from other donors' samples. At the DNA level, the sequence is TGTGCCAGTAGGCCCGAGGCGACAGGAGGGCGCAATCAGCCCCAGCATTTT. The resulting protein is CASRPEATGGRNQPQHF.